The 3 T cell receptor beta chains given below trace back to one sample, sequenced in a study of PD-L1 blockade in urothelial cancer. Produced via immunoSEQ multiplex PCR; TCRdb's table is partial and in-frame only. Among roughly 44,000 clones listed, approximately 78% were seen once. The sample was PBMCs, taken around atezolizumab (anti-PD-L1) treatment. All receptors derive from a man between 65 and 80 years old with urothelial cancer.

The chain links TRBV6-1 to TRBJ2-2, with 11 bases that match TRBD1. The V segment lost 4 bases and the J segment 5 bases; nucleotides outside the gene matches: 3. The germline V gene encodes CDR1 MNHNS and CDR2 SASEGT. The CDR3 covers 15 residues. CDR3 sequence (DNA): TGTGCCAGCAGTGCCGGGACAGGGGGTACCGGGGAGCTGTTTTTT. The encoded protein is CASSAGTGGTGELFF.

The rearrangement links TRBV5-1 to TRBJ2-5; the match to TRBD1 covers 11 bases. The CDR3 runs 16 residues. V was clipped by 4 bases and J by 2 bases; unmatched bases: 7. The germline CDR1 and CDR2 sequences are SGHRS and YFSETQ. The CDR3, as DNA: TGCGCCAGCAGCGGGGGGACAGGGGGATATCAAGAGACCCAGTACTTC. Translated: CASSGGTGGYQETQYF.

The chain links TRBV12-2 to TRBJ2-1; the table's D gene call, TRBD2, was not cross checked with the DNA. TRBV12-2 is a listed pseudogene. This CDR3 region has 13 residues. Here the CDR3 DNA reads TGTGCAAGTCGCTTAAAGTTGAGTGGTGAGCAGTTCTTC. Protein sequence: CASRLKLSGEQFF.